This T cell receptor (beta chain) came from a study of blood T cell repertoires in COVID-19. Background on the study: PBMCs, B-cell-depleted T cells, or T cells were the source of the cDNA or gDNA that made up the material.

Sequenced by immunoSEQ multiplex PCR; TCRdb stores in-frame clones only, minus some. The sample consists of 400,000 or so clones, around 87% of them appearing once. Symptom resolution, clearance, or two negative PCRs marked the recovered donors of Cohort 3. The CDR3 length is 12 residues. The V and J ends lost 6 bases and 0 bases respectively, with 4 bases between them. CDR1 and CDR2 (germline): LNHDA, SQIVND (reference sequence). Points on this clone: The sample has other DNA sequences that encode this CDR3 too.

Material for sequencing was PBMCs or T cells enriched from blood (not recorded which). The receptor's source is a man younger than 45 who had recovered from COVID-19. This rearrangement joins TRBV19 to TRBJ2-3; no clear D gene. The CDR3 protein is CASSLSTDTQYF. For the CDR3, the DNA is TGTGCCAGTAGCTTAAGCACAGATACGCAGTATTTT. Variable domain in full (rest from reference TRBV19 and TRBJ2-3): DGGITQSPKYLFRKEGQNVTLSCEQNLNHDAMYWYRQDPGQGLRLIYYSQIVNDFQKGDIAEGYSVSREKKESFPLTVTSAQKNPTAFYLCASSLSTDTQYFGPGTRLTVL.